Listed below are T cell receptor beta chains from one sample, sequenced in a study of cytomegalovirus exposure and HLA in healthy donors. Profiled with immunoSEQ multiplex PCR; TCRdb holds only in-frame clones, not every one. The sample gives around 76,000 clones, 60% to 85% of which show up once; around 1.5% is in the top ten. Sequencing input: PBMCs. These receptor sequences come from a man aged 40-50 years in good health and CMV-seronegative. CDR3s include the opening cysteine and the closing phenylalanine or tryptophan. A D gene is named only where the DNA matches it firmly. Clone size, where shown, is once, few, many, or a class for clones that have expanded.

v_call	clone_size	j_call	d_call	cdr3_nt	cdr3_aa
TRBV11-2	NA	TRBJ2-7	NA	TGTGCCAGCAGCTTTTCCAGCGAGCAGTACTTC	CASSFSSEQYF
TRBV6-1	NA	TRBJ2-7	NA	TGTGCCAGCAGTGGACTCCCGGACACCTACGAGCAGTACTTC	CASSGLPDTYEQYF
TRBV6-5	NA	TRBJ1-1	NA	TGTGCCAGCAGTTCGCGGGTTTCCATGAACACTGAAGCTTTCTTT	CASSSRVSMNTEAFF
TRBV28	NA	TRBJ1-2	TRBD1	TGTGCCAGCAGTTTAGGGCAGGGGGTAATCTATGGCTACACCTTC	CASSLGQGVIYGYTF
TRBV19	NA	TRBJ1-5	TRBD1	TGTGCCACCAATGACAGGGTCAATCAGCCCCAGCATTTT	CATNDRVNQPQHF
TRBV28	NA	TRBJ2-6	TRBD1	TGTGCCAGCAATTTAGGGGACAGGGCCTCTGGGGCCAACGTCCTGACTTTC	CASNLGDRASGANVLTF
TRBV6-5	NA	TRBJ2-1	NA	TGTGCCAGCAGTCAGACTAGTAATGAGCAGTTCTTC	CASSQTSNEQFF
TRBV18	NA	TRBJ2-7	TRBD2	TGTGCCAGCTCACCACCGGGTCGGGAGGGCGAGCAGTACTTC	CASSPPGREGEQYF
TRBV11-1	once	TRBJ2-1	TRBD1	TGTGCCAGCAGCTTAGTTAGGACAGGGAAAAGCTCCTACAATGAGCAGTTCTTC	CASSLVRTGKSSYNEQFF
TRBV18	NA	TRBJ2-7	NA	TGTGCCAGCTCACCCCCGACCGTAGCCCCCTACGAGCAGTACTTC	CASSPPTVAPYEQYF
TRBV11-2	NA	TRBJ2-1	NA	TGTGCCAGCAGCTTGGCCAATGAGCAGTTCTTC	CASSLANEQFF
TRBV28	NA	TRBJ1-2	TRBD1	TGTGCCAGCAGCCGGGGACAGCTCCCCTATGGCTACACCTTC	CASSRGQLPYGYTF
TRBV30	NA	TRBJ1-4	TRBD1	TGTGCCTGGAGTCAGGGGGCTAATGAAAAACTGTTTTTT	CAWSQGANEKLFF
TRBV11-2	NA	TRBJ2-1	TRBD2	TGTGCCAGCAGTTCCCTAAGGGGCGGGAGACCCGATGAGCAGTTCTTC	CASSSLRGGRPDEQFF
TRBV30	NA	TRBJ2-1	TRBD2	TGTGCCCATATGGGTTCTAGCGGATACAATGAGCAGTTCTTC	CAHMGSSGYNEQFF
TRBV18	NA	TRBJ2-7	NA	TGTGCCAGCTCACTTAGGAGGGCCGAAGTCCACGAGCAGTACTTC	CASSLRRAEVHEQYF
TRBV4-1	NA	TRBJ2-1	NA	TGCGCCAGCAGCCCAGGGGCCAGCTCCTACAATGAGCAGTTCTTC	CASSPGASSYNEQFF
TRBV29-1	NA	TRBJ1-1	TRBD1	TGCAGCGCGGGGGTCAGGGGGGACACTGAAGCTTTCTTT	CSAGVRGDTEAFF
TRBV28	NA	TRBJ1-3	NA	TGTGCCAGCAACTACGGAACTGGAAACACCATATATTTT	CASNYGTGNTIYF
TRBV6-1	once	TRBJ1-4	NA	TGTGCCAGCAGTGAACACCATAACCGAGTAAGACAGGATAATGAAAAACTGTTTTTT	CASSEHHNRVRQDNEKLFF
TRBV20-1	few	TRBJ1-2	TRBD1	TGCAGTGCGTCGACAGGGCGCGGCTACACCTTC	CSASTGRGYTF
TRBV5-1	NA	TRBJ2-5	NA	TGCGCCAGCAGCGATTCAGGGCGCTTGGAGACCCAGTACTTC	CASSDSGRLETQYF
TRBV5-4	NA	TRBJ2-1	NA	TGTGCCAGCAGCTTGGTTAATTACAATGAGCAGTTCTTC	CASSLVNYNEQFF
TRBV7-2	NA	TRBJ1-5	TRBD1	TGTGCCAGCAGCCGACAGGGAAGCAATCAGCCCCAGCATTTT	CASSRQGSNQPQHF
TRBV11-2	NA	TRBJ2-5	TRBD1	TGTGCCAGCAGCTCCCGGGACAGGTCTTTCGAGACCCAGTACTTC	CASSSRDRSFETQYF
TRBV6-5	once	TRBJ2-5	TRBD1	TGTGCCAGCAGATATAGGACAGGGGGAGAGGAGACCCAGTACTTC	CASRYRTGGEETQYF
TRBV19	NA	TRBJ1-5	NA	TGTGCCAGTTTTACGGGGGGGGGAGGCAATCAGCCCCAGCATTTT	CASFTGGGGNQPQHF
TRBV27	NA	TRBJ1-6	TRBD1	TGTGCCAGCAGTAGGGACAGGGCTCTATATTTATATAATTCACCCCTCCACTTT	CASSRDRALYLYNSPLHF
TRBV28	NA	TRBJ1-5	TRBD1	TGTGCCAGCAGTTTAGGGCAGGGGGCGAGGGTATGGAGCAATCAGCCCCAGCATTTT	CASSLGQGARVWSNQPQHF
TRBV6-5	NA	TRBJ1-4	NA	TGTGCCAGCAGTTACGGCAGGGCCCCAACTAATGAAAAACTGTTTTTT	CASSYGRAPTNEKLFF
TRBV12-5	NA	TRBJ1-5	NA	TGTGCTAGTGAGGCCGGAGTAGGCAATCAGCCCCAGCATTTT	CASEAGVGNQPQHF
TRBV28	NA	TRBJ2-1	NA	TGTGCCAGCAGTCGGACTTTCCGCTCCTACAATGAGCAGTTCTTC	CASSRTFRSYNEQFF
TRBV11-2	NA	TRBJ1-2	NA	TGTACCAGCAGCCCAGGCGGGTATGGCTACACCTTC	CTSSPGGYGYTF
TRBV5-1	NA	TRBJ2-2	TRBD1	TGCGCCAGCAGCGACAGGGTTAACACCGGGGAGCTGTTTTTT	CASSDRVNTGELFF
TRBV25-1	NA	TRBJ2-1	NA	TGTGCCAGCAGTGGGGGGCTTTGGAATGAGCAGTTCTTC	CASSGGLWNEQFF
TRBV7-9	NA	TRBJ1-1	TRBD1	TGTGCCAGCAGGATCTCCAATACAGGGGAGACTGAAGCTTTCTTT	CASRISNTGETEAFF
TRBV27	NA	TRBJ1-5	NA	TGTGCCAGCAGTCCCGACAGCTATTTTCAGCCCCAGCATTTT	CASSPDSYFQPQHF
TRBV6-1	NA	TRBJ2-5	NA	TGTGCCAGCAGACTCGATAGTAGGACCCAGTACTTC	CASRLDSRTQYF
TRBV7-6	NA	TRBJ1-4	NA	TGTGCCAGCAGCTTAGATACAGTCGCAAAACTGTTTTTT	CASSLDTVAKLFF
TRBV14	NA	TRBJ1-1	NA	TGTGCCAGCAGCCATCTGCCCTCCGGAAGAGGCACTGAAGCTTTCTTT	CASSHLPSGRGTEAFF
TRBV11-2	NA	TRBJ2-3	TRBD2	TGTGCCAGCAGCTCACTAGCGGGGTCTAGCACAGATACGCAGTATTTT	CASSSLAGSSTDTQYF
TRBV6-5	NA	TRBJ2-5	TRBD2	TGTGCCAGCGGGGCGGGAGTAGAGACCCAGTACTTC	CASGAGVETQYF
TRBV6-5	NA	TRBJ1-2	NA	TGTGCCAGCAGCCTCGCCAGGGGAAGATTCTTTGGCTACACCTTC	CASSLARGRFFGYTF
TRBV18	NA	TRBJ1-1	NA	TGTGCCAGCTCACCAGGACCAGGGGAAGCTTTCTTT	CASSPGPGEAFF
TRBV5-4	NA	TRBJ2-1	TRBD1	TGTGCCAGCAGCTGGGACAGGGCGTACAATGAGCAGTTCTTC	CASSWDRAYNEQFF
TRBV7-2	NA	TRBJ1-1	NA	TGTGCCAGCAGCCCGGTCGCGAGGGGGACTGAAGCTTTCTTT	CASSPVARGTEAFF
TRBV5-1	NA	TRBJ1-3	NA	TGCGCCAGCAGCTCTACGGACGGGAGTACCATATATTTT	CASSSTDGSTIYF
TRBV27	NA	TRBJ1-3	TRBD1	TGTGCCAGCAGTTTAACAGGGGTTGGCGGAAACACCATATATTTT	CASSLTGVGGNTIYF
TRBV5-1	NA	TRBJ2-7	TRBD1	TGCGCCAGCAGCTTAAGACAGGGGGTCTACGAGCAGTACTTC	CASSLRQGVYEQYF
TRBV11-2	NA	TRBJ1-1	NA	TGTGCCAGCAGCTCCGGAGGGGAGCGCAACACTGAAGCTTTCTTT	CASSSGGERNTEAFF
TRBV5-1	NA	TRBJ1-4	TRBD1	TGCGCCAGCTGGACAGGGATGGGGAATAATGAAAAACTGTTTTTT	CASWTGMGNNEKLFF
TRBV6-5	NA	TRBJ2-1	NA	TGTGCCAGCAGTTACCAGGGCGGTGAGCAGTTCTTC	CASSYQGGEQFF
TRBV6-5	NA	TRBJ1-6	TRBD1	TGTGCCAGCAGACTGGGGACAGGCAGTAATTCACCCCTCCACTTT	CASRLGTGSNSPLHF
TRBV6-1	NA	TRBJ2-7	NA	TGTGCCAGCAGCTATGCTCCGGGGGAGCAGTACTTC	CASSYAPGEQYF
TRBV13	NA	TRBJ2-7	NA	TGTGCCAGCAGCGCCTTCGACAACGAGCAGTACTTC	CASSAFDNEQYF
TRBV9	NA	TRBJ2-3	TRBD1	TGTGCCAGCAGCAAAACAGGACAGGGGGTCACAGATACGCAGTATTTT	CASSKTGQGVTDTQYF
TRBV28	NA	TRBJ2-7	NA	TGTGCCAGCAGTTCCGGAGGGACCCACCACGAGCAGTACTTC	CASSSGGTHHEQYF
TRBV19	NA	TRBJ1-2	TRBD1	TGTGCCAGTACCTCGGACAGGAGCTCCTATGGCTACACCTTC	CASTSDRSSYGYTF
TRBV4-2	NA	TRBJ1-1	TRBD1	TGTGCCAGCAGCCAGAGAACTTCAGGGGGAAGAGAGGCTTTCTTT	CASSQRTSGGREAFF
TRBV18	NA	TRBJ2-3	TRBD1	TGTGCCAGCTCGCTCATTCCCGGGACAGGGGGCGGTGGAAGAACAGATACGCAGTATTTT	CASSLIPGTGGGGRTDTQYF